The 8 T cell receptor beta chains in this list originate from one sample, sequenced in a study of CD8+CD57+ T cells in acquired aplastic anemia. It was genomic DNA that served as the template for profiling TCR beta VDJ and CDR3. TCRdb redid the calling of the reads with MiXCR, one entry per CDR3 protein. The sample contains 100,000 to 150,000 distinct CDR3 sequences, around 46% of which appear only once. The specimen was sorted CD4+, CD8+, or CD8+CD57+ T cells (not recorded which) from PBMCs. The origin of the receptors is a human donor in good health, serving as a control.

The chain carries TRBV29-1 and TRBJ2-1; D perhaps matches TRBD1 (6 bases). V lost 3 bases to trimming and J lost 4 bases, with 13 bases between them. The CDR3 is made up of 14 amino acids. CDR1 SQVTM and CDR2 ANQGSEA come from the germline V gene. The CDR3 DNA reads as TGCAGCGTTGACGGGGCACAGGGATACAATGAGCAGTTCTTC. It specifies CSVDGAQGYNEQFF.

Relative to its sample, this clonotype is medium-sized. The chain employs TRBV16 and TRBJ1-2; unclear D gene. The ends were cut back, 0 bases at V and 2 bases at J, with 7 bases in the middle. In germline, CDR1 is KGHSY, CDR2 FQNENV. This CDR3 contains 14 residues. CDR3 region: CASSQSKLNYGYTF. In nucleotides, the CDR3 is TGTGCCAGCAGCCAATCGAAGTTAAACTATGGCTACACCTTC.

The rearrangement uses TRBV7-8 and TRBJ1-2; 8 bases match TRBD1. With 6 bases clipped from V and 7 bases from J, the junction kept 4 bases outside the gene matches. CDR1 is SGHVS and CDR2 is FQNEAQ in the germline V gene. There are 12 residues in the CDR3. The CDR3, as DNA: TGTGCCAGCAGGACCACAGGGGGTGGCTACACCTTC. This codes for CASRTTGGGYTF.

This clonotype turned up a few times. CDR3 nucleotide sequence: TGTGCCAGCAGTGGACGCCGACAGAGCTATGGCTACACCTTC. Translating it yields CASSGRRQSYGYTF. The chain links TRBV2 to TRBJ1-2; D might be TRBD1 (5 bases). The CDR3 is 14 amino acids. V lost 4 bases to trimming and J lost 4 bases, with 13 bases between them. The germline CDR1 and CDR2 sequences are SNHLY and FYNNEI. Looking up the rest from reference TRBV2 and TRBJ1-2 gives the full variable domain: EPEVTQTPSHQVTQMGQEVILRCVPISNHLYFYWYRQILGQKVEFLVSFYNNEISEKSEIFDDQFSVERPDGSNFTLKIRSTKLEDSAMYFCASSGRRQSYGYTFGSGTRLTVV.

There are many counts of this clonotype. CDR3 region: CASSLLGLEQFF. The CDR3 DNA reads as TGTGCCAGCAGCTTGTTAGGGCTCGAGCAGTTCTTC. The chain recombines TRBV5-4 with TRBJ2-1; no clear D. V was trimmed by 1 base and J by 10 bases, leaving 9 bases between them. Germline CDR1 and CDR2: SGHNT and YYREEE (reference sequence). The CDR3 runs to 12 residues.

The V and J genes are TRBV7-2 and TRBJ1-2, with TRBD1 matching 9 bases. CDR1 and CDR2 (germline): SGHTA, FQGNSA. This CDR3 is 15 amino acids long. Trimming cost V 5 bases and J 4 bases; bases outside gene matches: 8. For the CDR3, the DNA is TGTGCCAGCAGCCCAAACAGGGGGCAAGGCTATGGCTACACCTTC. Translated, it gives CASSPNRGQGYGYTF.

The chain links TRBV10-1 to TRBJ2-7; D might be TRBD1 or TRBD2, each matching 5 bases. The germline CDR1 and CDR2 sequences are WNHNN and SYGVQD (reference sequence). The CDR3 totals 12 residues. For the CDR3, the DNA is TGCCCCCGGGACCCGTCCATTTACGAGCAGTACTTC. Residues: CPRDPSIYEQYF.

This rearrangement joins TRBV7-8 to TRBJ1-4, with D unresolved. V gave up 7 bases and J gave up 0 bases, with 12 bases separating them. Germline V CDR1 and CDR2: SGHVS, FQNEAQ. The CDR3 loop spans 15 amino acids. The CDR3, as DNA: TGTGCCAGCACCCCAAACAGTCCAACTAATGAAAAACTGTTTTTT. Residues: CASTPNSPTNEKLFF.